Listed here are 28 T cell receptor beta chains from one sample, sequenced in a study of blood T cell repertoires in COVID-19. Here immunoSEQ multiplex PCR was the method, and the copy in TCRdb shows in-frame clones only, minus some. The sample includes more than 100,000 clones, approximately 80% seen only once; the top ten take 3.5% to 5.5%. The sequencing input was peripheral blood. The receptors come from a woman between 65 and 79 years old with acute or convalescent COVID-19.

The CDR3 DNA reads TGCGCCAGCAGCTCCTTCGGGGGTGCGGAGACCCAGTACTTC. Translating it yields CASSSFGGAETQYF. This chain joins TRBV5-1 and TRBJ2-5; D is possibly TRBD2 (6 bases). Germline CDR1 and CDR2: SGHRS and YFSETQ. This CDR3 is 14 amino acids long. Trimming took 3 bases from V and 5 from J, leaving 14 bases between them. Full variable domain (rest looked up from reference TRBV5-1 and TRBJ2-5): KAGVTQTPRYLIKTRGQQVTLSCSPISGHRSVSWYQQTPGQGLQFLFEYFSETQRNKGNFPGRFSGRQFSNSRSEMNVSTLELGDSALYLCASSSFGGAETQYFGPGTRLLVL.

Here the CDR3 reads CASSVLAGSYNEQFF. The CDR3 nucleotides read TGTGCCAGCAGCGTTTTAGCGGGCTCCTACAATGAGCAGTTCTTC. The rearrangement uses TRBV9 and TRBJ2-1; 7 nucleotides line up with TRBD2. V lost 2 bases, J lost 0 bases, and 2 bases stayed unmatched. CDR1 is SGDLS, CDR2 YYNGEE, per germline. This CDR3 region has 15 residues.

The rearrangement joins TRBV18 to TRBJ2-6, with unresolved D. Germline V CDR1 and CDR2: KGHSH, LQKENI. This CDR3 region has 16 residues. V lost 2 bases and J 0 bases, leaving 8 bases between the germline ends. DNA of the CDR3: TGTGCCAGCTCACCATTGAGGATCTCTGGGGCCAACGTCCTGACTTTC. Its translation: CASSPLRISGANVLTF. Drawing the rest from reference TRBV18 and TRBJ2-6, the complete variable domain is NAGVMQNPRHLVRRRGQEARLRCSPMKGHSHVYWYRQLPEEGLKFMVYLQKENIIDESGMPKERFSAEFPKEGPSILRIQQVVRGDSAAYFCASSPLRISGANVLTFGAGSRLTVL.

This chain uses TRBV5-5 with TRBJ1-2, with 7 bases identical to TRBD1. Germline V CDR1 and CDR2: SGHKS, YYEKEE (reference sequence). CDR3 length: 15 residues. Germline trimming cut 4 bases from V and 2 bases from J; bases unmatched to any gene: 8. The CDR3 region is CASSGPRDSNYGYTF. For the CDR3, the DNA is TGTGCCAGCAGCGGCCCCCGGGACAGCAACTATGGCTACACCTTC.

The CDR3 sequence is CASSPYEAGMGNTIYF. For the CDR3, the DNA is TGCGCCAGCAGCCCTTACGAGGCGGGCATGGGGAACACCATATATTTT. V usage is TRBV4-3 and J usage is TRBJ1-3, with D unclear. V was cut by 4 bases and J by 7 bases, with 20 bases left in between. CDR1 LGHNA and CDR2 YSLEER come from the germline V gene. The CDR3 consists of 16 residues.

The rearrangement joins TRBV9 to TRBJ2-2, with 7 bases that match TRBD1. In germline, CDR1 is SGDLS, CDR2 YYNGEE. J lost 6 bases, V lost 0 bases, and 11 bases had no gene match. This CDR3 contains 17 residues. CDR3 protein: CASSVGVGGRTSGELFF. The CDR3 DNA follows: TGTGCCAGCAGCGTAGGTGTAGGGGGCCGAACTTCCGGGGAGCTGTTTTTT.

The CDR3 protein is CASSLGKGGTDTQYF. The DNA of the CDR3 is TGTGCCAGCAGCTTGGGAAAGGGGGGCACAGATACGCAGTATTTT. The chain has TRBV5-4 and TRBJ2-3; D is possibly TRBD1 (6 bases). The CDR3 sequence is 15 residues long. With 0 bases removed from V and 1 base from J, the gap between germline ends came to 9 bases. CDR1 is SGHNT and CDR2 is YYREEE in the germline V gene (reference sequence).

The chain is built from TRBV7-6 and TRBJ2-2, with D perhaps matching TRBD2 (5 bases). Trimming shortened V by 1 base and J by 0 bases, and 12 bases separated the two germline ends. Germline-derived CDR1 and CDR2 are SGHVS and FNYEAQ. This CDR3 comprises 17 residues. CDR3 region: CASSLGRTDPNTGELFF. The CDR3 nucleotides read TGTGCCAGCAGCTTAGGAAGGACTGACCCGAACACCGGGGAGCTGTTTTTT.

This sequence joins TRBV10-2 and TRBJ1-2; D gene unclear. CDR3 length: 12 residues. The V gene lost 6 bases and the J gene lost 0 bases, with 5 bases spanning the gap. Germline loops: CDR1 WSHSY, CDR2 SAAADI. CDR3 coding DNA: TGCGCCAGCAGCCCAACTAACTATGGCTACACCTTC. Translated: CASSPTNYGYTF.

The rearrangement uses TRBV6-5 and TRBJ1-3, with D possibly matching TRBD1 (6 bases). The CDR3 is made up of 14 amino acids. Germline V lookup: CDR1 MNHEY, CDR2 SVGAGI. V was pared by 5 bases and J by 8 bases, with 16 bases between. CDR3 protein: CASSLDRSGDTIYF. CDR3 bases: TGTGCCAGCAGTCTTGACAGGAGCGGGGACACCATATATTTT.

The chain combines TRBV15 with TRBJ1-2; no definite D call. The CDR3 length is 14 residues. Germline CDR1 reads LNHNV; CDR2 reads YYDKDF (reference sequence). The V end was cut by 0 bases, the J end by 0 bases, with 5 bases between. Written as DNA, the CDR3 is TGTGCCACCAGCAGAGACCTTCCTAACTATGGCTACACCTTC. Translated: CATSRDLPNYGYTF.

This chain joins TRBV6-1 and TRBJ1-5; D might be TRBD1 (6 bases). CDR3 size: 17 residues. CDR1 and CDR2 from the germline V gene are MNHNS and SASEGT. V was cut by 4 bases and J by 2 bases, with 18 bases left in between. CDR3 nucleotide sequence: TGTGCCAGCAGTGGACGACCCCCAGGGGTTGGCAATCAGCCCCAGCATTTT. It codes for CASSGRPPGVGNQPQHF.

This clone was seen only a few times. The gene calls are TRBV5-5 and TRBJ1-2, with D unresolved. V lost 0 bases, J lost 3 bases, and 12 bases lay in between. CDR3 length: 15 residues. CDR1 SGHKS and CDR2 YYEKEE come from the germline V gene (reference sequence). For the CDR3, the DNA is TGTGCCAGCAGCTTGGCTTCGGCCGAGGACTATGGCTACACCTTC. This translates into CASSLASAEDYGYTF.

This chain uses TRBV7-9 with TRBJ2-1, with TRBD1 identical over 8 bases. The CDR3 is 15 residues long. Germline loops: CDR1 SEHNR, CDR2 FQNEAQ (reference sequence). V was pared by 1 base and J by 5 bases, with 4 bases of the junction left unmatched. The CDR3 sequence: CASSLGGQVNNEQFF. In DNA form, the CDR3 reads TGTGCCAGCAGCTTAGGGGGACAGGTAAACAATGAGCAGTTCTTC.

This clone was counted a single time. This chain links TRBV30 with TRBJ1-2; 10 bases agree with TRBD1. J gave up 0 bases and V 6 bases, and 13 bases lay outside the gene matches. Germline CDR1 and CDR2: GTSNPN and SVGIG (reference sequence). This CDR3 spans 17 amino acids. As DNA, the CDR3 is TGTGCCTGCCTCCTCCGGGACAGGGGATCCGCTAACTATGGCTACACCTTC. It is translated as CACLLRDRGSANYGYTF. Drawing the rest from reference TRBV30 and TRBJ1-2, the complete variable domain is SQTIHQWPATLVQPVGSPLSLECTVEGTSNPNLYWYRQAAGRGLQLLFYSVGIGQISSEVPQNLSASRPQDRQFILSSKKLLLSDSGFYLCACLLRDRGSANYGYTFGSGTRLTVV.

The chain employs TRBV5-5 and TRBJ1-1, with a weak D call TRBD1 (6 bases). Germline CDR1 is SGHKS and CDR2 is YYEKEE (reference sequence). The CDR3 loop spans 16 amino acids. Trimming removed 3 bases at V and 0 bases at J, with 15 bases between. The CDR3 is CASSYSGVTMNTEAFF. Here the CDR3 DNA reads TGTGCCAGCAGCTATTCAGGGGTAACCATGAACACTGAAGCTTTCTTT.

The rearrangement links TRBV6-5 to TRBJ2-5; TRBD2 matches at 9 bases. The CDR3 runs to 15 residues. V lost 6 bases to trimming and J lost 2 bases; unmatched junction nucleotides: 7. Germline CDR1 and CDR2: MNHEY and SVGAGI. The CDR3 reads CASRPSGGRQETQYF. In DNA, the CDR3 is TGTGCCAGCAGGCCCAGCGGGGGGCGGCAAGAGACCCAGTACTTC.

The genes are TRBV18 and TRBJ2-2, with no clear D. The CDR3 is made up of 15 amino acids. Germline lookup yields CDR1 KGHSH and CDR2 LQKENI. With 6 bases removed from V and 1 base from J, the gap between germline ends came to 12 bases. Written as DNA, the CDR3 is TGTGCCAGCTCCCGCCGCGGCGGGAACACCGGGGAGCTGTTTTTT. Protein: CASSRRGGNTGELFF.

The chain carries TRBV6-1 and TRBJ1-3; D might be TRBD1 (5 bases). CDR3 size: 16 residues. V gave up 2 bases and J gave up 2 bases, with 13 bases separating them. The germline CDR1 and CDR2 sequences are MNHNS and SASEGT. The CDR3 DNA reads as TGTGCCAGCAGTGAAACCTGGGGCAGGGCTGGAAACACCATATATTTT. Its translation is CASSETWGRAGNTIYF.

J is TRBJ1-3 and V is TRBV5-1, with no clear D. CDR1 is SGHRS and CDR2 is YFSETQ in the germline V gene. The length of the CDR3 is 16 residues. The V end lost 1 base, the J end lost 2 bases, and 13 bases lay between the germline ends. The chain's CDR3 is CASSLMFGSTGNTIYF. CDR3 in DNA: TGCGCCAGCAGCTTGATGTTCGGTAGTACTGGAAACACCATATATTTT. Filled out from reference TRBV5-1 and TRBJ1-3, the complete variable domain reads KAGVTQTPRYLIKTRGQQVTLSCSPISGHRSVSWYQQTPGQGLQFLFEYFSETQRNKGNFPGRFSGRQFSNSRSEMNVSTLELGDSALYLCASSLMFGSTGNTIYFGEGSWLTVV.

V is TRBV30 and J is TRBJ1-1; 7 bases are shared with TRBD1. Looked up from germline, CDR1 is GTSNPN and CDR2 is SVGIG (reference sequence). There are 13 residues in the CDR3. Trimming at V came to 5 bases and at J to 0 bases, leaving 3 bases not matched to a gene. CDR3 sequence (DNA): TGTGCCTGGGGGGGACAGCTGAACACTGAAGCTTTCTTT. This sequence encodes CAWGGQLNTEAFF.

Judged by abundance, this clone is medium-sized. V usage is TRBV19 and J usage is TRBJ2-3; TRBD1 matches at 10 bases. J lost 3 bases, V lost 7 bases, and 4 bases had no gene match. Germline V CDR1 and CDR2: LNHDA, SQIVND (reference sequence). This CDR3 has 14 amino acids. The CDR3 region has the DNA TGTGCCAGTACCACGGGACAGGGGACAGATACGCAGTATTTT. The encoded protein is CASTTGQGTDTQYF. Based on the CDR3 plus reference TRBV19 and TRBJ2-3, the full variable domain is DGGITQSPKYLFRKEGQNVTLSCEQNLNHDAMYWYRQDPGQGLRLIYYSQIVNDFQKGDIAEGYSVSREKKESFPLTVTSAQKNPTAFYLCASTTGQGTDTQYFGPGTRLTVL.

The chain uses TRBV9 and TRBJ2-3, with TRBD1 matching over 9 bases. The CDR3 is 17 residues long. The V and J ends lost 0 bases and 6 bases, in that order; junction bases with no gene match: 11. The germline V gene encodes CDR1 SGDLS and CDR2 YYNGEE. CDR3 protein: CASSVVPTGTGSDTQYF. CDR3 DNA sequence: TGTGCCAGCAGCGTAGTCCCCACCGGGACAGGGTCGGATACGCAGTATTTT. Complete variable domain (other parts from reference TRBV9 and TRBJ2-3): DSGVTQTPKHLITATGQRVTLRCSPRSGDLSVYWYQQSLDQGLQFLIQYYNGEERAKGNILERFSAQQFPDLHSELNLSSLELGDSALYFCASSVVPTGTGSDTQYFGPGTRLTVL.

V usage is TRBV2 and J usage is TRBJ1-5, with 7 bases fitting TRBD1. The germline gives CDR1 SNHLY, CDR2 FYNNEI. The CDR3 sequence is 18 residues long. With 4 bases clipped from V and 1 base from J, the junction kept 13 bases outside the gene matches. The CDR3 region is CASSGFPQGGNSNQPQHF. The CDR3 region has the DNA TGTGCCAGCAGTGGATTCCCTCAAGGGGGCAACAGCAATCAGCCCCAGCATTTT.

In this sample, this clone turned up once. The chain combines TRBV20-1 with TRBJ2-7; a possible D gene is TRBD1 (5 bases). Trimming removed 3 bases from V and 3 bases from J, with 12 bases in between. This CDR3 region has 13 residues. Germline assignment: CDR1 DFQATT and CDR2 SNEGSKA (reference sequence). As DNA, the CDR3 is TGCAGTGCTAGTCGCCGGCAGGGCTACGAGCAGTACTTC. This sequence encodes CSASRRQGYEQYF.

J is TRBJ1-1 and V is TRBV6-5; D gene uncertain. V lost 7 bases and J lost 5, with 14 bases in between. The CDR3 length is 13 residues. CDR1 MNHEY and CDR2 SVGAGI come from the germline V gene. The CDR3 DNA reads as TGTGCCAGCATCCCAGGAGGTACGACTGAAGCTTTCTTT. The encoded protein is CASIPGGTTEAFF.

The rearrangement links TRBV4-3 to TRBJ1-1, with 9 positions matching TRBD1. Germline CDR1 is LGHNA and CDR2 is YSLEER. J was trimmed by 6 bases and V by 0 bases; bases with no gene match: 14. The CDR3 spans 18 residues. CDR3 protein: CASSQEGPGTGLFAEAFF. The CDR3 DNA sequence: TGCGCCAGCAGCCAAGAAGGCCCCGGGACAGGGCTTTTTGCTGAAGCTTTCTTT.

The genes are TRBV7-2 and TRBJ1-1; unclear D gene. V lost 0 bases to trimming and J lost 2 bases, with 7 bases between them. The CDR3 consists of 14 residues. Germline V gene lookup returns CDR1 SGHTA and CDR2 FQGNSA. CDR3 sequence (DNA): TGTGCCAGCAGCTTAGCGCGGGTAAACACTGAAGCTTTCTTT. This gives the protein CASSLARVNTEAFF.